This T cell receptor (beta chain) was profiled in a study of a mutant IDH1 vaccine in newly diagnosed glioma. The wider study: Eight vaccine doses were administered to patients at weeks 1, 3, 5, 7, 11, 15, 19 and 23. Investigators started vaccination 4-6 weeks after radiotherapy alone, or with temozolomide cycles. Most had both radiotherapy and temozolomide beforehand; others had only one. Study conclusions and caveats: It seemed that pseudoprogression was not linked to changes in the top peripheral T cell clonotypes.

The repertoire was sequenced with immunoSEQ multiplex PCR; TCRdb's copy has only in-frame clones and lacks some. The data contain about 83,000 clones, roughly 90% of them singletons. Concerning this clone: Its specificity is unknown.

Specified time point: week 5, during vaccination. Doses comprised 300 ug of mutant IDH1 20-mer peptide each, plus topical imiquimod. This TCR was sampled from a woman in her 50s with glioma. Sequencing was performed on PBMCs, taken from a glioma patient whose treatment included an IDH1 peptide vaccine.

CDR3 protein: CASSLGLLSTNEKLFF. CDR3 bases: TGTGCCAGCAGCTTGGGATTACTTTCGACTAATGAAAAACTGTTTTTT. The chain carries TRBV5-7 and TRBJ1-4; unclear D gene. TRBV5-7 is an ORF for which the function is uncertain. The V end was cut by 0 bases, the J end by 2 bases, with 11 bases between. This CDR3 region has 16 residues.